The TCR beta chain under discussion was sequenced for a study of control samples from healthy donors and cancer patients. In its sample, this clone was seen once. Per the germline V gene, CDR1 is GTSNPN and CDR2 is SVGIG (reference sequence). The CDR3 consists of 12 residues. Trimming took 2 bases from V and 4 from J, leaving 8 bases between them. The table came from immunoSEQ multiplex PCR; TCRdb's copy has only in-frame clones and leaves some out. This sample carries about 74,000 clones, 88% of them seen once, and the ten largest clones take approximately 5.1%. The rearrangement uses TRBV30 and TRBJ1-2; D unresolved. The source is a woman between 45 and 60 years old in good health. The sequencing sample was made of blood. The CDR3 sequence: CAWSPGVYGYTF. Written as DNA, the CDR3 is TGTGCCTGGAGTCCAGGCGTCTATGGCTACACCTTC. The full variable domain, in which reference TRBV30 and TRBJ1-2 provide the parts outside the CDR3, is SQTIHQWPATLVQPVGSPLSLECTVEGTSNPNLYWYRQAAGRGLQLLFYSVGIGQISSEVPQNLSASRPQDRQFILSSKKLLLSDSGFYLCAWSPGVYGYTFGSGTRLTVV.